The present TCR beta chain was sequenced within a study of regulatory T cells in long-lasting Graves disease. Arm-PCR of CDR3 regions and iRepertoire HTBI primers were the basis on which TCR beta libraries were built. Via MiXCR, TCRdb re-called the multiplex PCR reads, giving one row per CDR3 protein. The data contain about 430,000 distinct CDR3 sequences, around a fifth of them singletons. As regards this clonotype: A read error may explain this, as a much larger clone is one base away.

Time point meaning: persistent/refractory GD, antithyroid drugs over 5 years with positive TRAb. The TCR library was prepared using RNA isolated from PBMCs. All patients originated from an endocrinology department located in Xi'an, China. CDR3 length equals 12 residues. Looked up from germline, CDR1 is SNHLY and CDR2 is FYNNEI. This sequence originates from a female donor with Graves disease. The chain links TRBV2 to TRBJ2-5; TRBD2 aligns across 8 bases. Sequencing was performed on peripheral blood mononuclear cells (PBMCs), taken when the disease was refractory, from a patient treated with antithyroid drugs. The CDR3 is CASTGGVETLYF. CDR3 DNA: TGTGCCAGCACGGGGGGGGTGGAGACCCTGTACTTC. Drawing the rest from reference TRBV2 and TRBJ2-5, the complete variable domain is EPEVTQTPSHQVTQMGQEVILRCVPISNHLYFYWYRQILGQKVEFLVSFYNNEISEKSEIFDDQFSVERPDGSNFTLKIRSTKLEDSAMYFCASTGGVETLYFGPGTRLLVL.